This TCR beta chain stems from a study of CD8+ T cells in alopecia areata. For the study at large: Patients remained on tofacitinib for 6 to 18 months and then went 6 months without it.

In each case, RNA was isolated and then reverse transcribed into cDNA as the sequencing template. Data came from immunoSEQ multiplex PCR; TCRdb stores just in-frame clones and leaves some out. The sample includes hundreds of thousands of clones, 65% to 70% of them seen just once. Regarding the study as a whole: Higher clonality was seen in lesional scalp than in normal scalp, especially in alopecia totalis/universalis. The study found TCR sharing across patients less clear than in mice, possibly for HLA reasons.

This clone was seen just once. What it binds is unknown. The researchers isolated CD4+ and CD8+ T cells from PBMCs by sorting. The germline CDR1 and CDR2 sequences are MGHRA and YSYEKL. The CDR3 extends over 14 amino acids. V lost 5 bases and J lost 1; bases outside the gene matches: 4. The source material was CD4+ T cells sorted from blood, sampled at week 0. The V and J genes are TRBV4-1 and TRBJ2-5, with TRBD2 matching 7 bases. The sequence was obtained from a human donor with alopecia areata. The CDR3 coding sequence is TGCGCCAGCAGCGGCGGGGGTGGCCAAGAGACCCAGTACTTC. It translates to CASSGGGGQETQYF.